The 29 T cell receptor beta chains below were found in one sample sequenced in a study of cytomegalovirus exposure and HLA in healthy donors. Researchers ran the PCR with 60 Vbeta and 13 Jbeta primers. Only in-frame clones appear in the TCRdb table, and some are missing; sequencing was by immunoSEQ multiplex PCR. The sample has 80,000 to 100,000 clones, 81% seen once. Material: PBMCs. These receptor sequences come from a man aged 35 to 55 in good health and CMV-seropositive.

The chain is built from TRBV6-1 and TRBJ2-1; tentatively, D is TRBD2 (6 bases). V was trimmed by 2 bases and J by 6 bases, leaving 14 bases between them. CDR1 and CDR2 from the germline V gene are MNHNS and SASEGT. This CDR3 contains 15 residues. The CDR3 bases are TGTGCCAGCAGTGAATGGGTAGCGGAGCGCAATGAGCAGTTCTTC. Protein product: CASSEWVAERNEQFF.

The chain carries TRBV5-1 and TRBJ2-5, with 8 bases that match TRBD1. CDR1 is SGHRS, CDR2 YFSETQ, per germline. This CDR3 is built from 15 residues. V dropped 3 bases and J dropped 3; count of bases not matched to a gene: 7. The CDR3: CASSWTSTGEETQYF. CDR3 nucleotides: TGCGCCAGCAGCTGGACATCGACAGGGGAAGAGACCCAGTACTTC.

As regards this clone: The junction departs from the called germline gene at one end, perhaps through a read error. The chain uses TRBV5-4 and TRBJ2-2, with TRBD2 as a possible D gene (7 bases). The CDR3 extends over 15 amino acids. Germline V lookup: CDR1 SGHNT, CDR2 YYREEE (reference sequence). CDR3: CASNLGGPGTGELFF. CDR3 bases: TGTGCCAGCAACTTGGGGGGGCCGGGCACCGGGGAGCTGTTTTTT.

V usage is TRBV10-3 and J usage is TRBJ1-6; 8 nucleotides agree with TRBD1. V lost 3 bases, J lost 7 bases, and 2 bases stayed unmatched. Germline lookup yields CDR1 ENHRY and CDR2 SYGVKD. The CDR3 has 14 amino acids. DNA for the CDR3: TGTGCCATCAGTGACAGGGGGCAAAATTCACCCCTCCACTTT. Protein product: CAISDRGQNSPLHF.

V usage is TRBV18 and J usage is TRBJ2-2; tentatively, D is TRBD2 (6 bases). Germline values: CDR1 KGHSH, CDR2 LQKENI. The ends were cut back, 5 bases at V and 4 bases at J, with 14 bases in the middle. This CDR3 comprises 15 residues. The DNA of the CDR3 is TGTGCCAGCTCATCGGGCGCGGGGAGCACCGGGGAGCTGTTTTTT. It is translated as CASSSGAGSTGELFF.

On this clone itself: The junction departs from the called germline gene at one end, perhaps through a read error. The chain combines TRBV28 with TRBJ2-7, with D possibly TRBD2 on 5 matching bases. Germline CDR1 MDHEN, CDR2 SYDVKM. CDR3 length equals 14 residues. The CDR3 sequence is CASRVGGSSHEQYF. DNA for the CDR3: TGTGCCAGCAGGGTCGGAGGCAGCTCCCACGAGCAGTACTTC.

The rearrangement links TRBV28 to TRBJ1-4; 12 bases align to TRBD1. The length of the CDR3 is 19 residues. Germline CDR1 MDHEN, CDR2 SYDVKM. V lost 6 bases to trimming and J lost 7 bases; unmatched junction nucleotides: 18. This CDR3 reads CASRFGPGTGGVLGEKLFF. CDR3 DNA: TGTGCCAGCAGGTTCGGCCCCGGGACAGGGGGCGTGTTGGGTGAAAAACTGTTTTTT.

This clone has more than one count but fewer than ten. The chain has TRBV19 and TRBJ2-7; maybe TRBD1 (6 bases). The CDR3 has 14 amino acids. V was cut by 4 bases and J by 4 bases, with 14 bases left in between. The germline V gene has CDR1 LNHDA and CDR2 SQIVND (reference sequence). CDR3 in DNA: TGTGCCAGTAGTAGCCCAAGGACAGCGTACGAGCAGTACTTC. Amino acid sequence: CASSSPRTAYEQYF.

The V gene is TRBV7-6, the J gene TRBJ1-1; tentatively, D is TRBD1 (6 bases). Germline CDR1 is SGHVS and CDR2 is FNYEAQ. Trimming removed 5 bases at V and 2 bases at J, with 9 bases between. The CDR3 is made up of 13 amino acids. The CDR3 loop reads CASSTDRNTEAFF. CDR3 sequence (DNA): TGTGCCAGCAGCACGGACAGAAACACTGAAGCTTTCTTT.

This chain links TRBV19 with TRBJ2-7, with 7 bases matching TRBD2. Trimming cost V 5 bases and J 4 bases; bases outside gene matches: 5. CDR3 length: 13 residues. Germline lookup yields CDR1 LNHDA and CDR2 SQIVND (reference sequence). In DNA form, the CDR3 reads TGTGCCAGTAGTCCCCAGCGGGGATACGAGCAGTACTTC. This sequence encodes CASSPQRGYEQYF.

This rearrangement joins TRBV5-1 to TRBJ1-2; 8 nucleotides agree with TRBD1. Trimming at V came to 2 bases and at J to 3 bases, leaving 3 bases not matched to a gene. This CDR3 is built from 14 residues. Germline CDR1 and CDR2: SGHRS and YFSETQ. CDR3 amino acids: CASSLQGGDYGYTF. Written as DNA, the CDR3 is TGCGCCAGCAGCTTACAGGGGGGGGACTATGGCTACACCTTC.

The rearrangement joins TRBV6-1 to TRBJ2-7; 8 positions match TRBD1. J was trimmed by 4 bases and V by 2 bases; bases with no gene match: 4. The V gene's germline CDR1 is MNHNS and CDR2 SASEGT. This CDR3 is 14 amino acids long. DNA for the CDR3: TGTGCCAGCAGTGAACAGGGGGCTAAGTACGAGCAGTACTTC. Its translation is CASSEQGAKYEQYF.

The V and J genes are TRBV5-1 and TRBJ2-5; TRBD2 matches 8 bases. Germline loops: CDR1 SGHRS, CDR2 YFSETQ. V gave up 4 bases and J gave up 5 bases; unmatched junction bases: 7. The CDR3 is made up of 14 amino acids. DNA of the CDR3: TGCGCCAGCAGCATACCAAGCGGGAGTGAGACCCAGTACTTC. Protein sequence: CASSIPSGSETQYF.

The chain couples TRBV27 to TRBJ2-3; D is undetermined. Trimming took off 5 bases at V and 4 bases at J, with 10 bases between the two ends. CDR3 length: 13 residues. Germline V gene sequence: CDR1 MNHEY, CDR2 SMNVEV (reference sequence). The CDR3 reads CASSRQFSDTQYF. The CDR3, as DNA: TGTGCCAGCAGTCGACAATTTTCAGATACGCAGTATTTT.

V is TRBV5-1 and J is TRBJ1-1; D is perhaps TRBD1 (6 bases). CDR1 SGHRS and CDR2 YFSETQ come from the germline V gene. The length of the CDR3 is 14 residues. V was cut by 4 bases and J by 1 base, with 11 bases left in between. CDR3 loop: CASSPDRTNTEAFF. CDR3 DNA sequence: TGCGCCAGCAGCCCCGACAGGACGAACACTGAAGCTTTCTTT.

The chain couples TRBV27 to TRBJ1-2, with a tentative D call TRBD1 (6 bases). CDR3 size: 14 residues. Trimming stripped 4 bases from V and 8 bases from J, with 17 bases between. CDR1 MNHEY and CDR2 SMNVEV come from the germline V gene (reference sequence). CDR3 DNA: TGTGCCAGCAGTTGGTCGGGACAAGTGGGAGGCTACACCTTC. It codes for CASSWSGQVGGYTF.

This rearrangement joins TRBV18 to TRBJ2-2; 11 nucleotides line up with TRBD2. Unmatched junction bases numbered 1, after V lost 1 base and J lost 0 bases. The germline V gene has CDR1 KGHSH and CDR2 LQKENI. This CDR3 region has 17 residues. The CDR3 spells CASSPLAGGTNTGELFF. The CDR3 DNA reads TGTGCCAGCTCACCACTAGCGGGGGGGACGAACACCGGGGAGCTGTTTTTT. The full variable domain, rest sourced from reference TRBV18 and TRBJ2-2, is NAGVMQNPRHLVRRRGQEARLRCSPMKGHSHVYWYRQLPEEGLKFMVYLQKENIIDESGMPKERFSAEFPKEGPSILRIQQVVRGDSAAYFCASSPLAGGTNTGELFFGEGSRLTVL.

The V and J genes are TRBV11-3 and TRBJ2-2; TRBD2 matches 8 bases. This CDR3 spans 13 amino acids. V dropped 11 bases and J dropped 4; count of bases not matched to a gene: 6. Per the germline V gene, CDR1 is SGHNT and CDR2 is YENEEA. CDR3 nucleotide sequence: TGTGCCTCCGGGACTAGACGCACCGGGGAGCTGTTTTTT. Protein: CASGTRRTGELFF.

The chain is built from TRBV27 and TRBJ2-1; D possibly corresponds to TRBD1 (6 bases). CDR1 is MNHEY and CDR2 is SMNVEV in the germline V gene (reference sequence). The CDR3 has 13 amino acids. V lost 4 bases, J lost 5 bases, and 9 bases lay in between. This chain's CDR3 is CASSWTANNEQFF. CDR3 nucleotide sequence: TGTGCCAGCAGTTGGACAGCGAACAATGAGCAGTTCTTC.

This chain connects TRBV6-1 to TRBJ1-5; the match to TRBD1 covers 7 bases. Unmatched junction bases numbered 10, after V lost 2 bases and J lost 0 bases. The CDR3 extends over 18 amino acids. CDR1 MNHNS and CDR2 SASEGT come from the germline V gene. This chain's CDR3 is CASSERGQAQGSNQPQHF. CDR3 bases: TGTGCCAGCAGTGAAAGGGGGCAGGCTCAAGGTAGCAATCAGCCCCAGCATTTT.

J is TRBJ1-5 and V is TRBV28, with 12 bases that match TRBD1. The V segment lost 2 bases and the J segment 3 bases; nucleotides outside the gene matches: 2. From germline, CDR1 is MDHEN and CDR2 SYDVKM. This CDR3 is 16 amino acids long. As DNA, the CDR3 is TGTGCCAGCAGTTTAGGGACAGGGGGCTACAATCAGCCCCAGCATTTT. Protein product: CASSLGTGGYNQPQHF.

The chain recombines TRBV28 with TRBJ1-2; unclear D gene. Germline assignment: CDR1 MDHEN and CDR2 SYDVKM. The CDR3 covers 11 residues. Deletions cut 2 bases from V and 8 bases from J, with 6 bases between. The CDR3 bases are TGTGCCAGCAGTTTAGGCCGCGGCTACACCTTC. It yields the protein CASSLGRGYTF.

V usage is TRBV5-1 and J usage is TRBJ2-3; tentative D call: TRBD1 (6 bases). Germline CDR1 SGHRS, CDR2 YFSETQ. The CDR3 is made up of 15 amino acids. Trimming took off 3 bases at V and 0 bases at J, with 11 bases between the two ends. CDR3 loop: CASSSDSTSTDTQYF. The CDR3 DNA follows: TGCGCCAGCAGCTCGGACAGCACTAGCACAGATACGCAGTATTTT. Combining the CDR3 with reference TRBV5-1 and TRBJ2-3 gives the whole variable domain KAGVTQTPRYLIKTRGQQVTLSCSPISGHRSVSWYQQTPGQGLQFLFEYFSETQRNKGNFPGRFSGRQFSNSRSEMNVSTLELGDSALYLCASSSDSTSTDTQYFGPGTRLTVL.

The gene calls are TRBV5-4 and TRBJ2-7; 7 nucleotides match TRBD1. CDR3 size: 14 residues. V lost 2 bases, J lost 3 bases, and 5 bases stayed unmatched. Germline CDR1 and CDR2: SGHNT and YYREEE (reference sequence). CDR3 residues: CASSLGQGDYEQYF. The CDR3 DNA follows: TGTGCCAGCAGCTTAGGCCAGGGGGACTACGAGCAGTACTTC.

This CDR3 is CASTSSGLARYEQYF. As DNA, the CDR3 is TGTGCCAGCACTAGCTCCGGACTAGCGAGGTACGAGCAGTACTTC. The chain recombines TRBV28 with TRBJ2-7, with 9 nucleotides matching TRBD2. The ends lost 7 bases at V and 4 bases at J; junction bases unmatched: 11. The CDR3 spans 15 residues. The germline V gene encodes CDR1 MDHEN and CDR2 SYDVKM.

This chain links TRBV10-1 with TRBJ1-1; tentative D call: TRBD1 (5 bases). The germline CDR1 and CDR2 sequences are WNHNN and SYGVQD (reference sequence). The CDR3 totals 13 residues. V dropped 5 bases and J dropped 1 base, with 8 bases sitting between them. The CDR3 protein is CASSSDRNTEAFF. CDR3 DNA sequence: TGCGCCAGCAGTTCAGACAGGAACACTGAAGCTTTCTTT.

The CDR3 bases are TGTGCCAGCAGTTACTCGGACAGAACCTACGAGCAGTACTTC. Translation: CASSYSDRTYEQYF. The genes are TRBV6-5 and TRBJ2-7; D may be TRBD1 (6 bases). This CDR3 comprises 14 residues. The V gene lost 0 bases and the J gene lost 2 bases, with 8 bases spanning the gap. CDR1 and CDR2 (germline): MNHEY, SVGAGI.

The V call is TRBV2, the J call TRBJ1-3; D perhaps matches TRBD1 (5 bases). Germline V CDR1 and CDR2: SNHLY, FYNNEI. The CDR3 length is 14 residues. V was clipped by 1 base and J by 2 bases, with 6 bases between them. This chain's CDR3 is CASSEGQTGNTIYF. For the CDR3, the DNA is TGTGCCAGCAGTGAAGGACAGACTGGAAACACCATATATTTT.

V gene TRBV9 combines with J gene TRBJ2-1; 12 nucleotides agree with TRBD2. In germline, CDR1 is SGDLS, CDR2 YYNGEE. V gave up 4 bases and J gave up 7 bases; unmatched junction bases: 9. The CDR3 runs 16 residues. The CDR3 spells CASSPPGLAGLNEQFF. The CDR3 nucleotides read TGTGCCAGCAGCCCCCCGGGACTAGCGGGTTTGAATGAGCAGTTCTTC.